This is a list of T cell receptor beta chains from one sample in a study of blood T cells in healthy people across ages. TCRdb independently ran MiXCR on the 5' RACE reads; one entry per CDR3 protein. This table holds about 800,000 distinct CDR3 sequences, around 50% found once. Input material: blood. These receptors came from a man aged 80 or over in good health. CDR3s include the opening cysteine and the closing phenylalanine or tryptophan. D genes are given only for firm matches. Only part of the rows carry a size: once, few, many, or a class if the clone is expanded.

J gene | D gene | V gene | clone size | CDR3 protein | CDR3 DNA
TRBJ2-2 | TRBD2 | TRBV20-1 | few | CSAPLLAGEGGNTGELFF | TGCAGTGCTCCGTTACTAGCGGGAGAGGGGGGGAACACCGGGGAGCTGTTTTTT
TRBJ2-5 | TRBD1 | TRBV7-9 | . | CASSLARGTGRSETQYF | TGTGCCAGCAGCTTAGCGCGCGGGACAGGGAGATCAGAGACCCAGTACTTC
TRBJ2-1 | TRBD2 | TRBV4-2 | few | CASSLFASGNNEQFF | TGTGCCAGCAGCCTTTTCGCTAGCGGGAATAATGAGCAGTTCTTC
TRBJ2-5 | TRBD1 | TRBV5-5 | . | CASSLEAGGWETQYF | TGTGCCAGCAGCTTGGAGGCAGGGGGCTGGGAGACCCAGTACTTC
TRBJ2-1 | TRBD2 | TRBV11-2 | . | CASSPRLAGAGYEQFF | TGTGCCAGCAGCCCACGACTAGCGGGAGCAGGCTATGAGCAGTTCTTC
TRBJ2-5 | TRBD1 | TRBV12-5 | . | CAGGLRRVDRGTEETQYF | TGTGCTGGTGGTTTGAGACGGGTGGACAGGGGAACCGAAGAGACCCAGTACTTC
TRBJ2-1 | TRBD2 | TRBV19 | . | CASSRGTSGSMDEQFF | TGTGCCAGTAGCCGCGGGACTAGCGGGAGTATGGATGAGCAGTTCTTC
TRBJ2-5 | TRBD2 | TRBV2 | . | CASRTSRTQETQYF | TGTGCCAGCAGGACTAGCAGGACCCAAGAGACCCAGTACTTC
TRBJ2-3 | TRBD1 | TRBV28 | . | CASTPGQGSYTQYF | TGTGCCAGCACCCCGGGACAGGGATCATATACGCAGTATTTT
TRBJ2-7 | . | TRBV30 | . | CAWSEGHYEQYF | TGTGCCTGGAGTGAAGGGCACTACGAGCAGTACTTC
TRBJ2-5 | . | TRBV5-1 | . | CASSISGYQETQYF | TGCGCCAGCAGCATCTCGGGATACCAAGAGACCCAGTACTTC
TRBJ2-7 | TRBD1 | TRBV20-1 | . | CSARLPKTGLSYEQYF | TGCAGTGCTAGATTACCCAAGACAGGGCTCTCCTACGAGCAGTACTTC
TRBJ1-2 | . | TRBV25-1 | few | CASSVLMGGYTF | TGTGCCAGCAGTGTCTTGATGGGTGGCTACACCTTC
TRBJ2-5 | . | TRBV13 | . | CASGEQAGETQYF | TGTGCCAGCGGAGAGCAAGCAGGGGAGACCCAGTACTTC
TRBJ1-2 | . | TRBV20-1 | . | CSALDVKGYGYTF | TGCAGTGCTCTAGATGTCAAAGGCTATGGCTACACCTTC
TRBJ2-7 | TRBD1 | TRBV4-2 | . | CASSQGMGQGPYEQYF | TGTGCCAGCAGCCAAGGCATGGGACAGGGGCCCTACGAGCAGTACTTC
TRBJ1-1 | . | TRBV10-3 | . | CAISGGGWDTEAFF | TGTGCCATCAGTGGAGGTGGGTGGGACACTGAAGCTTTCTTT
TRBJ2-1 | . | TRBV13 | few | CASSLAGGTGINEQFF | TGTGCCAGCAGCTTAGCCGGCGGGACTGGGATCAATGAGCAGTTCTTC
TRBJ1-2 | TRBD1 | TRBV3-1 | . | CASSQGPGQGADGYTF | TGTGCCAGCAGCCAAGGACCGGGACAGGGGGCTGATGGCTACACCTTC
TRBJ1-2 | . | TRBV28 | few | CASPGAGYGYTF | TGTGCCAGCCCCGGGGCTGGGTATGGCTACACCTTC
TRBJ2-6 | . | TRBV10-3 | . | CAIAGQGGSGANVLTF | TGTGCCATAGCTGGACAGGGAGGGTCTGGGGCCAACGTCCTGACTTTC
TRBJ2-1 | TRBD2 | TRBV5-1 | . | CASFPAGGSYNEQFF | TGCGCCAGCTTCCCAGCGGGAGGGTCCTACAATGAGCAGTTCTTC
TRBJ2-3 | . | TRBV11-1 | few | CASRQTRDNVADTQYF | TGTGCCAGCAGACAAACCCGGGATAACGTGGCAGATACGCAGTATTTT
TRBJ2-7 | TRBD1 | TRBV7-2 | . | CASSAKTGAEQYF | TGTGCCAGCAGCGCCAAGACAGGGGCCGAGCAGTACTTC
TRBJ2-7 | . | TRBV27 | . | CASSLSVQGYYEQYF | TGTGCCAGCAGTTTATCGGTACAGGGATACTACGAGCAGTACTTC
TRBJ1-6 | TRBD1 | TRBV12-3/TRBV12-4 | . | CASSFGGTGSYNSPLHF | TGTGCCAGCAGTTTTGGCGGGACAGGATCTTATAATTCACCCCTCCACTTT
TRBJ1-1 | TRBD1 | TRBV4-3 | . | CASSQGTGNLDTEAFF | TGCGCCAGCAGCCAAGGGACAGGGAACTTAGACACTGAAGCTTTCTTT
TRBJ2-1 | TRBD2 | TRBV9 | once | CASGVTSGGFNEQFF | TGTGCCAGCGGCGTAACTAGCGGGGGATTCAATGAGCAGTTCTTC
TRBJ2-7 | . | TRBV11-1 | few | CASSTSSVPEQYF | TGTGCCAGCAGCACGTCGTCCGTGCCCGAGCAGTACTTC
TRBJ2-1 | . | TRBV4-2 | few | CASSQDLDPARETQFF | TGTGCCAGCAGCCAAGATTTGGACCCCGCCCGAGAGACCCAGTTCTTC
TRBJ2-3 | TRBD2 | TRBV4-2 | . | CASSRGPSSGNTDTQYF | TGTGCCAGCAGCCGAGGCCCGTCTAGCGGGAACACAGATACGCAGTATTTT
TRBJ2-5 | . | TRBV3-1 | . | CASSQDYGLETQYF | TGTGCCAGCAGCCAAGATTACGGGCTTGAGACCCAGTACTTC
TRBJ2-4 | TRBD2 | TRBV12-3/TRBV12-4 | . | CASRHLRTSGGARTKNIQYF | TGTGCCAGCAGACACCTAAGGACTAGCGGGGGGGCTCGGACCAAAAACATTCAGTACTTC
TRBJ2-1 | TRBD2 | TRBV20-1 | many | CSARDRSGSLWNEQFF | TGCAGTGCTAGAGATAGGAGCGGGAGTCTCTGGAATGAGCAGTTCTTC
TRBJ2-5 | . | TRBV7-2 | few | CASSMTPEVETQYF | TGTGCCAGCAGCATGACACCCGAGGTCGAGACCCAGTACTTC
TRBJ1-4 | . | TRBV20-1 | . | CSAKTALIEKLFF | TGCAGTGCGAAGACAGCTCTAATTGAAAAACTGTTTTTT
TRBJ1-4 | . | TRBV7-2 | few | CASSLTGHNEKLFF | TGTGCCAGCAGCTTAACAGGGCATAATGAAAAACTGTTTTTT
TRBJ2-2 | . | TRBV21-1 | . | CASSKRTEPNTGELFF | TGTGCCAGCAGCAAAAGGACGGAGCCGAACACCGGGGAGCTGTTTTTT
TRBJ2-5 | . | TRBV2 | few | CASSPASGHQQETQYF | TGTGCCAGCAGTCCCGCCTCTGGCCATCAACAAGAGACCCAGTACTTC
TRBJ1-2 | . | TRBV2 | . | CASSETENYGYTF | TGTGCCAGCAGTGAAACAGAGAACTATGGCTACACCTTC
TRBJ2-1 | TRBD1 | TRBV12-3/TRBV12-4 | . | CASRPGQGDNEQFF | TGTGCCAGCCGCCCGGGACAGGGGGACAATGAGCAGTTCTTC
TRBJ2-5 | . | TRBV2 | . | CASTWGQGWSQETQYF | TGTGCCAGCACCTGGGGGCAGGGATGGTCCCAAGAGACCCAGTACTTC
TRBJ2-7 | TRBD2 | TRBV27 | . | CASSRRLAGGPSYEQYF | TGTGCCAGCAGTCGACGACTAGCGGGGGGCCCCAGCTACGAGCAGTACTTC
TRBJ2-5 | . | TRBV29-1 | few | CSVEGTVQETQYF | TGCAGCGTTGAGGGGACTGTTCAAGAGACCCAGTACTTC
TRBJ2-3 | . | TRBV20-1 | . | CSARGTPGIDTQYF | TGCAGTGCTAGAGGCACCCCGGGGATAGATACGCAGTATTTT
TRBJ2-1 | TRBD2 | TRBV13 | few | CASSLVGGERYNEQFF | TGTGCCAGCAGCTTAGTTGGGGGGGAGCGCTACAATGAGCAGTTCTTC
TRBJ1-1 | TRBD1 | TRBV10-3 | . | CAISETGVEGTEAFF | TGTGCCATCAGTGAGACAGGGGTTGAGGGCACTGAAGCTTTCTTT
TRBJ2-1 | TRBD2 | TRBV7-2 | . | CASSLSSGLTYNEQFF | TGTGCCAGCAGCCTGTCTAGCGGGCTCACCTACAATGAGCAGTTCTTC
TRBJ1-2 | . | TRBV6-6 | few | CASSYGWRHTF | TGTGCCAGCAGTTACGGGTGGAGGCACACCTTC
TRBJ2-1 | . | TRBV29-1 | many | CSVDGPCEQFF | TGCAGCGTTGATGGCCCCTGTGAGCAGTTCTTC
TRBJ1-1 | . | TRBV20-1 | . | CSAMQTNTEAFF | TGCAGTGCCATGCAAACAAACACTGAAGCTTTCTTT
TRBJ2-3 | TRBD2 | TRBV29-1 | . | CSVSREAPGLANRDTQYF | TGCAGCGTTTCCAGGGAAGCCCCGGGACTAGCGAACCGGGATACGCAGTATTTT
TRBJ2-3 | TRBD2 | TRBV3-1 | . | CASSQVPPGRWGDTQYF | TGTGCCAGCAGCCAAGTTCCCCCCGGGAGGTGGGGAGATACGCAGTATTTT
TRBJ2-1 | TRBD1 | TRBV29-1 | many | CSVVLIPGTAPFF | TGCAGCGTCGTCCTAATACCCGGGACAGCGCCGTTCTTC
TRBJ2-5 | . | TRBV6-6 | . | CASSQRVGAVNEQYF | TGTGCCAGCAGTCAGCGGGTCGGTGCGGTCAATGAGCAGTACTTC